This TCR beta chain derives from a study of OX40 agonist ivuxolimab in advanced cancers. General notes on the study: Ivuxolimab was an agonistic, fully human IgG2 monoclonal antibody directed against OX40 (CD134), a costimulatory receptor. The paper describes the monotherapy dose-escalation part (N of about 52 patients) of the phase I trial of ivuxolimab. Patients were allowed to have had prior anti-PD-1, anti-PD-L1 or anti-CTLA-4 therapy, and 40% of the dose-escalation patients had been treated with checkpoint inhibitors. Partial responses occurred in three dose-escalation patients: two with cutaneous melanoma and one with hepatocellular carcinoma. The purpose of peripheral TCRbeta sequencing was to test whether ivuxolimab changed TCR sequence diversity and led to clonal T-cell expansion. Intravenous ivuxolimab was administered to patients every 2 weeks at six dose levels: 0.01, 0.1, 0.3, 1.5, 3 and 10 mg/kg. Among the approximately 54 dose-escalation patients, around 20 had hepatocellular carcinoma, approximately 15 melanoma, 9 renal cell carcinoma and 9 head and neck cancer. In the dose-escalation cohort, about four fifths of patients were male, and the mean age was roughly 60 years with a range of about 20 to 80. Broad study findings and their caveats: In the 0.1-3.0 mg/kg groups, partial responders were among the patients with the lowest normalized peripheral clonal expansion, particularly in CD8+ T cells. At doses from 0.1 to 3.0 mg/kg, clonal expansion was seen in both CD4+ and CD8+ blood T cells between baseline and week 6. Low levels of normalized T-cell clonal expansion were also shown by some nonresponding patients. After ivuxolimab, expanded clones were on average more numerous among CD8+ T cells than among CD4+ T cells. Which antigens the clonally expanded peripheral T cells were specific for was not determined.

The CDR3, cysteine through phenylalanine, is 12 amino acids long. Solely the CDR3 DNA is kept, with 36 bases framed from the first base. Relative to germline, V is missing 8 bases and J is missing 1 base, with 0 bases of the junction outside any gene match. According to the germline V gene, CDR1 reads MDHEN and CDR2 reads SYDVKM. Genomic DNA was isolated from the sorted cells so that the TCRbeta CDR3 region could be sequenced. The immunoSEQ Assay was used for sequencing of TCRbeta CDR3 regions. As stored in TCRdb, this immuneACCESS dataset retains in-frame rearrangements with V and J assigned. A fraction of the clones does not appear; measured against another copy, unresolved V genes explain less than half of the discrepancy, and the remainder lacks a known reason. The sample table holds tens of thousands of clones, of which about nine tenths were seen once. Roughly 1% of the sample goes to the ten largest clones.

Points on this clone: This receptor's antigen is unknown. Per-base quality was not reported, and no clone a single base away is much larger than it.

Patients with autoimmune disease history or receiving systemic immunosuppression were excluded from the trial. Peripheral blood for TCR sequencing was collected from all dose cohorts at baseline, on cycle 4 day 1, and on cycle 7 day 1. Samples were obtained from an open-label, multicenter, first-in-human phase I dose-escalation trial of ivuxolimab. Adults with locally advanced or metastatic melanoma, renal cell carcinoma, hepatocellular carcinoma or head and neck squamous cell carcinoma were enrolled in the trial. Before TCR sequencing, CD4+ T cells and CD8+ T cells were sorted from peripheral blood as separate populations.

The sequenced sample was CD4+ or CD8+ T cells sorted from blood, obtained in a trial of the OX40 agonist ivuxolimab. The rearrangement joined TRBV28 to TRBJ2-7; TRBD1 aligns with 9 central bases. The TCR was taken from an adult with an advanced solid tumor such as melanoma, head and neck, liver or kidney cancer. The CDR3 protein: CASDRGSYEQYF. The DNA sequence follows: TGTGCCAGCGACAGGGGGTCCTACGAGCAGTACTTC.